A single sample is the source of the 9 T cell receptor beta chains below, sequenced in a study of CD8 T cells in Susac syndrome. An input of about 0.5 to 1 ug of RNA was subjected to reverse transcription using random hexamers. MiXCR was run by TCRdb on the immunoSEQ multiplex PCR reads, yielding one entry per CDR3 protein. Altogether under 200,000 distinct CDR3 sequences are present, roughly 94% being singletons, with the ten largest covering 0.095% to 0.13%. Input material: CD4+ T cells from PBMCs. The source is a human donor with Susac syndrome.

This clonotype has only one observation. This chain uses TRBV9 with TRBJ2-3, with D unclear. CDR1 is SGDLS, CDR2 YYNGEE, per germline. V gave up 2 bases and J gave up 2 bases, with 6 bases separating them. This CDR3 is built from 13 residues. CDR3 sequence (DNA): TGTGCCAGCAGCGTTCGACTCACAGATACGCAGTATTTT. It is translated as CASSVRLTDTQYF.

This chain uses TRBV20-1 with TRBJ2-7; tentatively, D is TRBD2 (7 bases). The germline V gene has CDR1 DFQATT and CDR2 SNEGSKA (reference sequence). Trimming took 3 bases from V and 4 from J, leaving 19 bases between them. The CDR3 extends over 15 amino acids. CDR3 loop: CSASRGGGDLYEQYF. As DNA, the CDR3 is TGCAGTGCTAGTAGGGGGGGCGGGGATTTGTACGAGCAGTACTTC.

In this sample, this clonotype turned up once. Germline and junction disagree at one end, which may indicate a read error. The chain is built from TRBV14 and TRBJ2-7; TRBD2 matches 16 bases. Germline CDR1 is SGHDN and CDR2 is FVKESK. The CDR3 is 14 amino acids. This CDR3 is CTSAGTSGGAEQYF. The DNA for the CDR3 is TGTACCAGCGCCGGGACTAGCGGGGGGGCGGAGCAGTACTTC.

This rearrangement joins TRBV4-3 to TRBJ1-6; D possibly corresponds to TRBD1 (6 bases). This CDR3 spans 15 amino acids. V lost 0 bases to trimming and J lost 8 bases, with 11 bases between them. CDR1 is LGHNA and CDR2 is YSLEER in the germline V gene. As DNA, the CDR3 is TGCGCCAGCAGCCAAGAGGGGACATCGTATTCACCCCTCCACTTT. This codes for CASSQEGTSYSPLHF.

V gene TRBV20-1 combines with J gene TRBJ2-3; perhaps D is TRBD1 or TRBD2 (5 bases each). Germline V CDR1 and CDR2: DFQATT, SNEGSKA (reference sequence). This CDR3 has 15 residues. Trimming stripped 6 bases from V and 6 bases from J, with 22 bases between. Written as DNA, the CDR3 is TGCAGTGCCCCCCATTGGCAGGACGAGGGGGATACGCAGTATTTT. It yields the protein CSAPHWQDEGDTQYF.

This chain connects TRBV4-3 to TRBJ2-7; weak D call: TRBD1 (5 bases). CDR1 and CDR2 (germline): LGHNA, YSLEER. Trimming left V 0 bases short and J 11 bases short, with 8 bases between. This CDR3 region has 11 residues. The CDR3 spells CASSQEAGKYF. The CDR3 coding sequence is TGCGCCAGCAGCCAAGAGGCAGGGAAGTACTTC.

The chain recombines TRBV5-6 with TRBJ2-5; unclear D gene. V was trimmed by 6 bases and J by 9 bases, leaving 24 bases between them. CDR3 length: 15 residues. Germline V gene data show CDR1 as SGHDT and CDR2 as YYEEEE. CDR3 sequence: CASTFLTSDDRAQYF. Written as DNA, the CDR3 is TGTGCCAGCACCTTTTTAACGTCCGATGACCGGGCCCAGTACTTC.

This clonotype was observed a single time. This sequence joins TRBV20-1 and TRBJ2-5; no clear D gene. The CDR3 length is 14 residues. With 1 base removed from V and 2 bases from J, the gap between germline ends came to 11 bases. Germline assignment: CDR1 DFQATT and CDR2 SNEGSKA (reference sequence). CDR3 DNA sequence: TGCAGTGCTAGAGTGCCGAAGATACAAGAGACCCAGTACTTC. It codes for CSARVPKIQETQYF.

V gene TRBV7-2 combines with J gene TRBJ2-3, with unresolved D. Trimming pared 2 bases from V and 2 bases from J, leaving 8 bases between. The V gene's germline CDR1 is SGHTA and CDR2 FQGNSA. The CDR3 contains 14 residues. The CDR3 bases are TGTGCCAGCAGCTTAATGGGTGACACAGATACGCAGTATTTT. Residues: CASSLMGDTDTQYF.